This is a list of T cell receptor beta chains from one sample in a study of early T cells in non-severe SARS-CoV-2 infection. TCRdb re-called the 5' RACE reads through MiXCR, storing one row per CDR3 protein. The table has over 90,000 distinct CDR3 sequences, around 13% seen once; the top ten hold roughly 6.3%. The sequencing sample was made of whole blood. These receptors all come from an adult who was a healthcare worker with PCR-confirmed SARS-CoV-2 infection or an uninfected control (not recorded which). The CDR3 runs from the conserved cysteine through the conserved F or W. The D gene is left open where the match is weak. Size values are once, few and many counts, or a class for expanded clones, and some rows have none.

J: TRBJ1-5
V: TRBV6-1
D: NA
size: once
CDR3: CASSGRQVSNQPQHF
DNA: TGTGCCAGCAGTGGCCGACAGGTTAGCAATCAGCCCCAGCATTTT

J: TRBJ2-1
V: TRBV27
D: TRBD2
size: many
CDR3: CASSLSPSGHNEQFF
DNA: TGTGCCAGCAGTTTAAGTCCTAGCGGGCACAATGAGCAGTTCTTC

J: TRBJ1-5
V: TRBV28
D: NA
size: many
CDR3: CATLRGNQPQHF
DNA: TGTGCCACCCTTCGGGGCAATCAGCCCCAGCATTTT

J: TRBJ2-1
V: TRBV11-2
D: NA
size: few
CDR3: CASSGFSYNEQFF
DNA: TGTGCCAGCAGCGGTTTCTCCTACAATGAGCAGTTCTTC

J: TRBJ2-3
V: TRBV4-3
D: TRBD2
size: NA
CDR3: CGSSQDIAGPTDTQYF
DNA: TGCGGCAGCAGCCAAGATATAGCGGGTCCCACAGATACGCAGTATTTT

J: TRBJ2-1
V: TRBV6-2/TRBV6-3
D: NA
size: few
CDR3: CASSLAEVHNEQFF
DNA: TGTGCCAGCAGTTTAGCGGAGGTTCACAATGAGCAGTTCTTC

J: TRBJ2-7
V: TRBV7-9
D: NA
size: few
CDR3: CASSLVESAGLDEQYF
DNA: TGTGCCAGCAGCTTAGTAGAGTCCGCAGGGCTCGACGAGCAGTACTTC

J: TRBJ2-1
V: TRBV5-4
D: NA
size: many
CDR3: CASSRVGNEQFF
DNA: TGTGCCAGCAGTAGAGTCGGTAATGAGCAGTTCTTC

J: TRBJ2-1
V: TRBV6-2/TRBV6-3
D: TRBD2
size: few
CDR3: CASTHTAGVANEQFF
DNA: TGTGCCAGCACCCACACGGCGGGAGTAGCAAATGAGCAGTTCTTC

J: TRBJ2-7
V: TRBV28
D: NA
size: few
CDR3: CASSPGTGSYEQYF
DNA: TGTGCCAGCAGTCCCGGGACCGGCTCCTACGAGCAGTACTTC

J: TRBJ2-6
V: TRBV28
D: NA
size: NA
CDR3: CASAPPGSGANVLTF
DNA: TGTGCCAGCGCTCCCCCCGGATCTGGGGCCAACGTCCTGACTTTC

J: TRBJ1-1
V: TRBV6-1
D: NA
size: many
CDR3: CASSEGGRTEAFF
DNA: TGTGCCAGCAGTGAAGGAGGGAGAACTGAAGCTTTCTTT

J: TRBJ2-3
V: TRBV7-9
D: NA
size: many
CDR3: CASSPAGDWTQYF
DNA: TGTGCCAGCAGCCCAGCCGGGGATTGGACGCAGTATTTT

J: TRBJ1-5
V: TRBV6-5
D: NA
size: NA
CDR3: CASSRQGGQPQHF
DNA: TGTGCCAGCAGTCGGCAGGGCGGACAGCCCCAGCATTTT

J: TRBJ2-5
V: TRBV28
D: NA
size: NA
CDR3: CASSSRGTQETQYF
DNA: TGTGCCAGCAGCTCCAGGGGGACTCAAGAGACCCAGTACTTC

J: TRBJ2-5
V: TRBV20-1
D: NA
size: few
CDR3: CSAMNQRGETQYF
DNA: TGCAGTGCTATGAATCAGAGAGGAGAGACCCAGTACTTC

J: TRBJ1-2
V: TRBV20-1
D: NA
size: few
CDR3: CSASYRVYGYTF
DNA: TGCAGTGCTAGTTACAGGGTCTATGGCTACACCTTC

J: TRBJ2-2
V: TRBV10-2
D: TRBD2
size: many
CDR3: CASRVGLAGGKTGELFF
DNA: TGCGCCAGCAGGGTGGGACTAGCGGGAGGAAAAACCGGGGAGCTGTTTTTT

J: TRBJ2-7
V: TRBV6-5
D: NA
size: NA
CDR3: CASSYRDFYEQYF
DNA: TGTGCCAGCAGTTACCGGGACTTCTACGAGCAGTACTTC

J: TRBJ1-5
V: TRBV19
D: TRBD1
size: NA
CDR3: CASSARQGGGSNQPQHF
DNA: TGTGCCAGTAGTGCCAGACAGGGCGGTGGTAGCAATCAGCCCCAGCATTTT

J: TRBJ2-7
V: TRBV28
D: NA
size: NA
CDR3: CASSLSQRNVQYF
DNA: TGTGCCAGCAGTTTATCTCAGCGGAACGTGCAGTACTTC

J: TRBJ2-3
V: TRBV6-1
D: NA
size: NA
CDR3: CASSVRDLADTQYF
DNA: TGTGCCAGCAGCGTGCGGGACTTGGCAGATACGCAGTATTTT

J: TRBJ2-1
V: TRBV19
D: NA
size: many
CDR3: CASSTRRVKNEQFF
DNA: TGTGCCAGTAGTACAAGGAGGGTTAAGAATGAGCAGTTCTTC

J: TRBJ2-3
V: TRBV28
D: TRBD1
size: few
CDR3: CASSLLGTGNTDTQYF
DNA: TGTGCCAGCAGTTTATTAGGGACAGGGAACACAGATACGCAGTATTTT

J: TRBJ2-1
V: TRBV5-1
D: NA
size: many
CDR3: CASSLGGSIDEQFF
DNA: TGCGCCAGCAGCTTGGGAGGTAGTATCGATGAGCAGTTCTTC

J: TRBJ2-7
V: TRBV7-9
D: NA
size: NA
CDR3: CASSLVGDYEQYF
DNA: TGTGCCAGCAGCTTAGTCGGAGACTACGAGCAGTACTTC